This TCR beta chain was documented in a study of cytomegalovirus exposure and HLA in healthy donors (TCRdb year 2017). Describing the broader study: According to a later analysis, one platform produced both the approximately 110 validation repertoires and the 720 or so repertoires of the first cohort. The study was designed to test whether signatures of past pathogen exposure could be identified by cataloging public T cell receptors. A separate validation cohort of about 110 different subjects was used in addition to the roughly 670-subject first cohort. The study combined high-throughput TCR immunosequencing, statistical association of individual TCRs with disease status, and machine learning to predict cytomegalovirus infection status.

The full study reports these points: In vitro tests confirmed that a few of the cytomegalovirus-associated TCR beta chains recognize cytomegalovirus antigens. A total of about 180 TCR beta chains were listed by the study as associated with cytomegalovirus. A later analysis found that TCRs clustered in the first cohort also tended to co-occur in the roughly 120 validation repertoires, with 94% of cluster scores above 0. The validation cohort had no HLA typing available for a later analysis, so co-occurrence within that cohort was assessed over all 110 or so repertoires. It was suggested by the authors that the approach could potentially be generalized to other disease states and immunological phenotypes. Across donors, most TCR sequences were observed very rarely, whereas some public TCRs were present in many individuals. In both the original and validation cohorts, the classifier was reported to diagnose cytomegalovirus status with high specificity and sensitivity.

Relative to germline, V is missing 0 bases and J is missing 8 bases, with 13 bases of the junction outside any gene match. Inclusive of the bounding cysteine and phenylalanine, the CDR3 is 17 residues long. Just the 51-base CDR3 DNA is kept, in frame starting at base 1. Looking up the germline V gene (reference sequence) yields CDR1 SGHNT and CDR2 YYREEE. The donors belonged to the validation cohort of approximately 130 subjects, which was separate from the approximately 700-subject first cohort. A note on this clone: Its antigen remains unidentified. Base quality data are lacking; no much larger clone is found one base away.

The library was built by means of the immunoSEQ multiplex PCR assay. The authors' analysis ran thus. To diagnose cytomegalovirus status from the catalog of TCR beta chain sequences, a statistical classification framework was built. TCRdb provides this immuneACCESS table in a form limited to in-frame rearrangements. Some clones are lacking; in checked studies, under half of them reflect an unresolved V gene, and why the rest are absent is not known. The V and J calls and clone size come from that table; D and trimming were worked out from the DNA. This sample is represented by 110,000 to 150,000 clones; 86% of them were singletons. Clones ranked in the top ten supply 2.5% to 3.5% of the sample.

The source is a man in his late teens or twenties in good health and CMV-seronegative. The chain employs TRBV5-4 and TRBJ2-3; 9 junctional bases match TRBD2. The specimen sequenced was PBMCs. The CDR3 is CASSLAKAGGPKGTQYF. The sequenced DNA: TGTGCCAGCAGCTTGGCTAAGGCGGGAGGGCCGAAAGGTACGCAGTATTTT.